Listed below are T cell receptor beta chains from one sample, sequenced in a study of blood T cell repertoires in COVID-19. Data came from immunoSEQ multiplex PCR; TCRdb stores just in-frame clones and leaves some out. The table includes approximately 210,000 clones, roughly four fifths detected once. Sequencing used peripheral blood. Source of these receptors: a woman aged 40 to 49 with acute or convalescent COVID-19. CDR3s include the opening cysteine and the closing phenylalanine or tryptophan. Fields, in order: D gene, V gene, J gene, clone size, CDR3 DNA, CDR3 protein. D genes are given only for firm matches. Clone size is shown for a subset of rows, as once, few, many or a class of expanded clone.

D: NA; V: TRBV30; J: TRBJ2-6; size: NA; DNA: TGTGCCTGGAGACAGGGTTCCGGGGCCAACGTCCTGACTTTC; CDR3: CAWRQGSGANVLTF
D: NA; V: TRBV7-6; J: TRBJ2-5; size: NA; DNA: TGTGCCAGCAGCTTAGAGGTGGGCGTAATCCAAGAGACCCAGTACTTC; CDR3: CASSLEVGVIQETQYF
D: NA; V: TRBV12-3/TRBV12-4; J: TRBJ1-2; size: NA; DNA: TGTGCCAGCAGTCGACAGGAGACCTATGGCTACACCTTC; CDR3: CASSRQETYGYTF
D: NA; V: TRBV19; J: TRBJ2-7; size: NA; DNA: TGTGCCAGTAGTATAGCAGCGACAGCTAGGCACGAGCAGTACTTC; CDR3: CASSIAATARHEQYF
D: NA; V: TRBV9; J: TRBJ2-2; size: NA; DNA: TGTGCCAGCCTCGCCGGGTCCCACACCGGGGAGCTGTTTTTT; CDR3: CASLAGSHTGELFF
D: TRBD2; V: TRBV30; J: TRBJ2-1; size: NA; DNA: TGTGCCTGGAGTCCTAGCGGGAGGAATGAGCAGTTCTTC; CDR3: CAWSPSGRNEQFF
D: NA; V: TRBV3-1/TRBV3-2; J: TRBJ1-4; size: NA; DNA: TGTGCCAGCAGCCAAGAGCCGGGAACCCCACCGTTTTTT; CDR3: CASSQEPGTPPFF
D: TRBD1; V: TRBV19; J: TRBJ2-2; size: NA; DNA: TGTGCCAGTAGGGGGACAGCTTCCACCGGGGAGCTGTTTTTT; CDR3: CASRGTASTGELFF
D: NA; V: TRBV4-1; J: TRBJ2-4; size: NA; DNA: TGCGCCAGCAGCGGTAACGGGACATCGAACATTCAGTACTTC; CDR3: CASSGNGTSNIQYF
D: NA; V: TRBV4-3; J: TRBJ2-5; size: NA; DNA: TGCGCCAGCAGCCAAGGGCTAGCCCAAGAGACCCAGTACTTC; CDR3: CASSQGLAQETQYF
D: NA; V: TRBV7-6; J: TRBJ1-3; size: NA; DNA: TGTGCCAGCAGCTTGCGGTTGGGCTCTGGAAACACCATATATTTT; CDR3: CASSLRLGSGNTIYF
D: NA; V: TRBV5-1; J: TRBJ2-3; size: NA; DNA: TGCGCCAGCAGCGGAGCGGATACGCAGTATTTT; CDR3: CASSGADTQYF
D: NA; V: TRBV19; J: TRBJ1-2; size: NA; DNA: TGTGCCAGTAGCCAGATTCAACCCAACTATGGCTACACCTTC; CDR3: CASSQIQPNYGYTF
D: TRBD2; V: TRBV2; J: TRBJ2-1; size: many; DNA: TGTGCCAGCAGTGGACTAGCGGAAGTCTACAATGAGCAGTTCTTC; CDR3: CASSGLAEVYNEQFF
D: TRBD1; V: TRBV2; J: TRBJ2-7; size: many; DNA: TGTGCCAGCAGATCAGGACAGGGTTCTAGCGAGCAGTACTTC; CDR3: CASRSGQGSSEQYF
D: TRBD1; V: TRBV3-1/TRBV3-2; J: TRBJ1-2; size: NA; DNA: TGTGCCAGCAGCCCCGACAGGGTCTATGGCTACACCTTC; CDR3: CASSPDRVYGYTF
D: NA; V: TRBV6-2/TRBV6-3; J: TRBJ2-1; size: once; DNA: TGTGCCAGCAGTTACGGTGGCTCCTTCAATGAGCAGTTCTTC; CDR3: CASSYGGSFNEQFF
D: TRBD1; V: TRBV29-1; J: TRBJ1-2; size: NA; DNA: TGCAGCGTTGGTCCCGTTGGGACAGACCACTATGGCTACACCTTC; CDR3: CSVGPVGTDHYGYTF
D: NA; V: TRBV6-2/TRBV6-3; J: TRBJ2-1; size: NA; DNA: TGTGCCAGCAGCCCTAGCATTCGTAACCACAATGAGCAGTTCTTC; CDR3: CASSPSIRNHNEQFF
D: TRBD1; V: TRBV19; J: TRBJ1-2; size: NA; DNA: TGTGCCAGTAAAGAGACAGGGCTTTACTATGGCTACACCTTC; CDR3: CASKETGLYYGYTF
D: TRBD1; V: TRBV10-3; J: TRBJ1-3; size: NA; DNA: TGTGCCATCAGTGCCGGACAGGGCGCTGGAAACACCATATATTTT; CDR3: CAISAGQGAGNTIYF
D: NA; V: TRBV10-3; J: TRBJ2-6; size: NA; DNA: TGTGCCATCAGTAATACTGGGGCCAACGTCCTGACTTTC; CDR3: CAISNTGANVLTF
D: TRBD2; V: TRBV20-1; J: TRBJ2-1; size: NA; DNA: TGCAGTGCTAGTGATCCTAGCGGGAGGGACAATGAGCAGTTCTTC; CDR3: CSASDPSGRDNEQFF
D: TRBD2; V: TRBV30; J: TRBJ2-2; size: NA; DNA: TGTGCCTGGGGTCTAGCGGGGGTCACCGGGGAGCTGTTTTTT; CDR3: CAWGLAGVTGELFF
D: TRBD2; V: TRBV4-2; J: TRBJ2-2; size: once; DNA: TGTGCCAGCAGCCATAGCGGGGGGGCCAGGACCGGGGAGCTGTTTTTT; CDR3: CASSHSGGARTGELFF